The rows below give T cell receptor beta chains drawn from one sample of a study. TCRdb recomputed calls from the RT-PCR reads with MiXCR, one row per CDR3 protein. The sample yields almost 700,000 distinct CDR3 sequences, approximately 15% seen once. The sample consisted of memory CD4+ T cells from blood. The origin of the receptors is a female donor in good health, serving as a healthy control. CDR3s include the opening cysteine and the closing phenylalanine or tryptophan. D genes are given only for firm matches. Rows may omit the clone size; those that give it use once, few, many or a size class.

CDR3 protein	CDR3 DNA	clone size	V gene	J gene	D gene
CASSPRTGTAEQFF	TGTGCCAGCAGCCCTCGGACGGGCACCGCTGAGCAGTTCTTC	few	TRBV7-9	TRBJ2-1	NA
CAWSVRDAGELFF	TGTGCCTGGAGTGTTCGGGACGCTGGGGAGCTGTTTTTT	NA	TRBV30	TRBJ2-2	NA
CASTVSGANVLTF	TGTGCCAGCACCGTTTCTGGGGCCAACGTCCTGACTTTC	many	TRBV6-5	TRBJ2-6	NA
CASSQDRQDGEQFF	TGTGCCAGCAGCCAAGATAGGCAAGATGGTGAGCAGTTCTTC	many	TRBV4-2	TRBJ2-1	NA
CASSLRLSMNTEAFF	TGTGCCAGCAGCTTGAGACTCTCCATGAACACTGAAGCTTTCTTT	many	TRBV5-5	TRBJ1-1	NA
CASSTPRGRLSSYNEQFF	TGTGCCAGCAGCACCCCTCGGGGGCGGCTAAGCTCCTACAATGAGCAGTTCTTC	few	TRBV7-6	TRBJ2-1	NA
CASSQVAGDNQPQHF	TGTGCCAGCAGCCAAGTGGCTGGAGACAATCAGCCCCAGCATTTT	NA	TRBV4-2	TRBJ1-5	NA
CASSRAEQGTRNTIYF	TGTGCCAGCTCACGGGCGGAACAGGGCACTCGAAACACCATATATTTT	few	TRBV18	TRBJ1-3	NA
CASSLAAGVSTEAFF	TGTGCCAGCAGTTTAGCAGCAGGGGTCTCAACTGAAGCTTTCTTT	NA	TRBV27	TRBJ1-1	NA
CASSQDPPGLHSYNEQFF	TGCGCCAGCAGCCAAGATCCACCGGGACTGCACTCCTACAATGAGCAGTTCTTC	many	TRBV4-3	TRBJ2-1	NA
CSARGFSGQGNTEAFF	TGCAGTGCTAGGGGTTTCAGTGGACAGGGGAACACTGAAGCTTTCTTT	few	TRBV20-1	TRBJ1-1	TRBD1
CASSQDRGGPYEQYF	TGCGCCAGCAGCCAAGATCGGGGCGGTCCCTACGAGCAGTACTTC	few	TRBV4-1	TRBJ2-7	NA
CASSLQRGIYNEQFF	TGTGCCAGCAGCTTGCAGCGGGGGATTTACAATGAGCAGTTCTTC	few	TRBV5-6	TRBJ2-1	TRBD2
CASSYPTGNTIYF	TGTGCCAGCAGTTACCCCACTGGAAACACCATATATTTT	NA	TRBV6-2/TRBV6-3	TRBJ1-3	NA
CASSVGGVIWDTEAFF	TGTGCCAGCAGCGTAGGGGGCGTTATCTGGGACACTGAAGCTTTCTTT	few	TRBV9	TRBJ1-1	NA
CASSQVESRRDEQFF	TGCGCCAGCAGCCAAGTTGAGTCTAGAAGGGATGAGCAGTTCTTC	NA	TRBV4-1	TRBJ2-1	NA
CASSLGAAGGTDTQYF	TGTGCCAGCAGCTTGGGCGCGGCGGGAGGGACAGATACGCAGTATTTT	few	TRBV5-4	TRBJ2-3	TRBD2
CASRLGQSSYNEQFF	TGTGCCAGCAGGCTGGGACAGAGCTCCTACAATGAGCAGTTCTTC	NA	TRBV28	TRBJ2-1	TRBD1
CASSLNRGGNTEAFF	TGTGCCAGCAGCTTGAACAGGGGTGGGAACACTGAAGCTTTCTTT	NA	TRBV7-2	TRBJ1-1	TRBD1
CASSSAQPRPGGKTDTQYF	TGTGCCAGCAGTTCCGCTCAACCCCGACCAGGGGGGAAGACAGATACGCAGTATTTT	NA	TRBV27	TRBJ2-3	NA
CASSQSSGEVQPQHF	TGTGCCAGCAGCCAGTCCTCAGGGGAAGTGCAGCCCCAGCATTTT	few	TRBV7-2	TRBJ1-5	NA
CASSTPTLVTVTDTQYF	TGTGCCAGCAGCACGCCAACACTAGTCACGGTCACAGATACGCAGTATTTT	many	TRBV7-6	TRBJ2-3	NA
CATSDPTGTGELFF	TGTGCCACCAGTGACCCGACCGGGACCGGGGAGCTGTTTTTT	NA	TRBV24-1	TRBJ2-2	NA
CASSLETPGLAGEQYF	TGCGCCAGCAGCTTGGAGACTCCGGGACTAGCGGGAGAGCAGTACTTC	many	TRBV5-1	TRBJ2-7	TRBD2
CASSVSGIYNEQFF	TGTGCCAGCAGTGTTAGCGGGATATACAATGAGCAGTTCTTC	NA	TRBV12-3/TRBV12-4	TRBJ2-1	TRBD2
CASSVESGRADEQYF	TGTGCCAGCAGCGTGGAGAGCGGGAGGGCCGACGAGCAGTACTTC	NA	TRBV9	TRBJ2-7	TRBD2
CASSSYRNQPQHF	TGTGCCAGCAGTTCGTACAGGAATCAGCCCCAGCATTTT	NA	TRBV6-5	TRBJ1-5	NA
CASSPRVGGNEQFF	TGCGCCAGCAGCCCCCGGGTAGGGGGGAATGAGCAGTTCTTC	many	TRBV5-1	TRBJ2-1	NA